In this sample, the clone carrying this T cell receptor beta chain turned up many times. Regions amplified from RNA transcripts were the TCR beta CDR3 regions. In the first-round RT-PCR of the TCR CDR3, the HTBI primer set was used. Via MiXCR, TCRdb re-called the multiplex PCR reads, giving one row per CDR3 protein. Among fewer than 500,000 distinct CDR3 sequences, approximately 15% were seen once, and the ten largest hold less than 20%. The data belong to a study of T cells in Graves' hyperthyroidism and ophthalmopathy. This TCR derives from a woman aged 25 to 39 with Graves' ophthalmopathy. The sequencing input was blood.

DNA of the CDR3: TGTGCCAGCGAGGATAAAGGGGAGCTGTTTTTT. Its protein is CASEDKGELFF. The V gene is TRBV9, the J gene TRBJ2-2; D remains unclear. V lost 7 bases and J lost 8, with 9 bases in between. Germline V gene data show CDR1 as SGDLS and CDR2 as YYNGEE. This CDR3 is 11 amino acids long. The full variable domain, in which reference TRBV9 and TRBJ2-2 provide the parts outside the CDR3, is DSGVTQTPKHLITATGQRVTLRCSPRSGDLSVYWYQQSLDQGLQFLIQYYNGEERAKGNILERFSAQQFPDLHSELNLSSLELGDSALYFCASEDKGELFFGEGSRLTVL.